A selection of T cell receptor beta chains follows, all from one sample in a study of blood T cell repertoires in COVID-19. Sequencing was performed with immunoSEQ multiplex PCR; in TCRdb, only in-frame clones are kept and a portion is missing. The table has some 240,000 clones, around 82% seen once. The sample comprised peripheral blood. These receptors originate from a human donor in a cohort sampled during active COVID-19. The CDR3 runs from the conserved cysteine through the conserved F or W. D genes are given only for firm matches. Expanded clones get a size class; other rows say once, few or many, or leave the size out.

clone size: NA; J gene: TRBJ2-7; V gene: TRBV7-2; D gene: NA; CDR3 DNA: TGTGCCAGCAGCAGGAGCTTCTACGAGCAGTACTTC; CDR3 protein: CASSRSFYEQYF
clone size: once; J gene: TRBJ1-2; V gene: TRBV19; D gene: NA; CDR3 DNA: TGTGCCAGTAGCGTCGGTATTAACTATGGCTACACCTTC; CDR3 protein: CASSVGINYGYTF
clone size: NA; J gene: TRBJ2-1; V gene: TRBV4-3; D gene: TRBD2; CDR3 DNA: TGCGCCAGCAGCCAAGGGACTAGCGGGGGCCAAACAGCCAATGAGCAGTTCTTC; CDR3 protein: CASSQGTSGGQTANEQFF
clone size: NA; J gene: TRBJ2-1; V gene: TRBV5-1; D gene: NA; CDR3 DNA: TGCGCCAGCAGCTTGGGACAGCTATCCTACAATGAGCAGTTCTTC; CDR3 protein: CASSLGQLSYNEQFF
clone size: once; J gene: TRBJ1-2; V gene: TRBV27; D gene: NA; CDR3 DNA: TGTGCCAGCAGTTTAAACACAGAGTTAGGCGGGTATGGCTACACCTTC; CDR3 protein: CASSLNTELGGYGYTF
clone size: NA; J gene: TRBJ1-2; V gene: TRBV7-2; D gene: TRBD1; CDR3 DNA: TGTGCCAGCAGCTTATCAGGGGGCCCCTTTGGATATGGCTACACCTTC; CDR3 protein: CASSLSGGPFGYGYTF
clone size: NA; J gene: TRBJ1-4; V gene: TRBV5-1; D gene: TRBD1; CDR3 DNA: TGCGCCAGCAGCTCCCTCGGGACAGAAGTTGGCGAAAAACTGTTTTTT; CDR3 protein: CASSSLGTEVGEKLFF
clone size: NA; J gene: TRBJ1-2; V gene: TRBV10-3; D gene: NA; CDR3 DNA: TGTGCCACCGAGAATGAGGCGGGTTATGGCTACACCTTC; CDR3 protein: CATENEAGYGYTF
clone size: NA; J gene: TRBJ2-3; V gene: TRBV6-4; D gene: NA; CDR3 DNA: TGTGCCAGCAGTGACTCGACGGGGGAGCCAGATACGCAGTATTTT; CDR3 protein: CASSDSTGEPDTQYF
clone size: NA; J gene: TRBJ1-4; V gene: TRBV19; D gene: NA; CDR3 DNA: TGTGCCAGTAGTATAGCCCGGACAACGCATAATGAAAAACTGTTTTTT; CDR3 protein: CASSIARTTHNEKLFF
clone size: NA; J gene: TRBJ1-2; V gene: TRBV28; D gene: NA; CDR3 DNA: TGTGCCAGCACCTTAGTAACAGGGAAGTTTGACTACACCTTC; CDR3 protein: CASTLVTGKFDYTF
clone size: NA; J gene: TRBJ1-2; V gene: TRBV5-6; D gene: TRBD1; CDR3 DNA: TGTGCCAGCAGCTTGGACTTGACAGGGGAGGACCACTATGGCTACACCTTC; CDR3 protein: CASSLDLTGEDHYGYTF
clone size: few; J gene: TRBJ1-4; V gene: TRBV7-6; D gene: NA; CDR3 DNA: TGTGCCAGCAGCTACTCAGGGCAGGACGAAAAACTGTTTTTT; CDR3 protein: CASSYSGQDEKLFF
clone size: NA; J gene: TRBJ1-2; V gene: TRBV5-1; D gene: TRBD1; CDR3 DNA: TGCGCCAGCAGACCCGGGACAGGGAATGGCTACACCTTC; CDR3 protein: CASRPGTGNGYTF
clone size: NA; J gene: TRBJ1-1; V gene: TRBV9; D gene: NA; CDR3 DNA: TGTGCCAGCAGCGTTACGGACAGAAAGATAACTGAAGCTTTCTTT; CDR3 protein: CASSVTDRKITEAFF
clone size: once; J gene: TRBJ2-2; V gene: TRBV11-2; D gene: NA; CDR3 DNA: TGTGCCAGCAGCTTATTTCAGGGGACCGGGGAGCTGTTTTTT; CDR3 protein: CASSLFQGTGELFF
clone size: NA; J gene: TRBJ2-3; V gene: TRBV28; D gene: TRBD1; CDR3 DNA: TGTGCCAGCAGGGGCCGGGACAGGGCTACAGATACGCAGTATTTT; CDR3 protein: CASRGRDRATDTQYF
clone size: NA; J gene: TRBJ1-3; V gene: TRBV5-6; D gene: TRBD1; CDR3 DNA: TGTGCCAGCAGCACGGACAGGAGAAACACCATATATTTT; CDR3 protein: CASSTDRRNTIYF
clone size: NA; J gene: TRBJ1-4; V gene: TRBV18; D gene: NA; CDR3 DNA: TGTGCCAGCTCACCTACGGGGGGAAGAGTGGAAAAACTGTTTTTT; CDR3 protein: CASSPTGGRVEKLFF
clone size: NA; J gene: TRBJ1-4; V gene: TRBV30; D gene: NA; CDR3 DNA: TGTGCCTGGAGTTTTAGCCGGAATGAAAAACTGTTTTTT; CDR3 protein: CAWSFSRNEKLFF
clone size: NA; J gene: TRBJ1-6; V gene: TRBV6-6; D gene: NA; CDR3 DNA: TGTGCCAGCAGATTGACAGATAATTCACCCCTCCACTTT; CDR3 protein: CASRLTDNSPLHF
clone size: NA; J gene: TRBJ2-1; V gene: TRBV10-3; D gene: TRBD2; CDR3 DNA: TGTGCCATCAGCTCCGGACTAGCGGGAGGACAGTTCTTC; CDR3 protein: CAISSGLAGGQFF
clone size: once; J gene: TRBJ1-1; V gene: TRBV29-1; D gene: NA; CDR3 DNA: TGCAGCGTTGATAACAGGAGAACGGCTTTCTTT; CDR3 protein: CSVDNRRTAFF
clone size: NA; J gene: TRBJ2-5; V gene: TRBV5-4; D gene: NA; CDR3 DNA: TGTGCCAGCAGGTTTAATCGCGGAGAGACCCAGTACTTC; CDR3 protein: CASRFNRGETQYF
clone size: NA; J gene: TRBJ1-2; V gene: TRBV19; D gene: NA; CDR3 DNA: TGTGCCAGTAGTATTTCCACCGGGTCATATGGCTACACCTTC; CDR3 protein: CASSISTGSYGYTF
clone size: NA; J gene: TRBJ1-1; V gene: TRBV12-3/TRBV12-4; D gene: NA; CDR3 DNA: TGTGCCAGCAGCCGGACGGGAGATAGGGCAGCTTTCTTT; CDR3 protein: CASSRTGDRAAFF
clone size: NA; J gene: TRBJ2-7; V gene: TRBV4-1; D gene: NA; CDR3 DNA: TGCGCCAGCAGCCTAGAAGGAGGGAGCTCCTACGAGCAGTACTTC; CDR3 protein: CASSLEGGSSYEQYF
clone size: NA; J gene: TRBJ2-1; V gene: TRBV7-2; D gene: TRBD2; CDR3 DNA: TGTGCCAGCAGCTTACAAAGCGGGGGGGACAATGAGCAGTTCTTC; CDR3 protein: CASSLQSGGDNEQFF
clone size: NA; J gene: TRBJ2-7; V gene: TRBV18; D gene: TRBD1; CDR3 DNA: TGTGCCAGCTCATCAGGACAGGGGTCCTACGAGCAGTACTTC; CDR3 protein: CASSSGQGSYEQYF
clone size: NA; J gene: TRBJ2-7; V gene: TRBV5-6; D gene: TRBD1; CDR3 DNA: TGTGCCAGCAGCCCTCTACGAAGGGACAGGGGGCGGTTGGAGTACTTC; CDR3 protein: CASSPLRRDRGRLEYF
clone size: NA; J gene: TRBJ2-1; V gene: TRBV5-1; D gene: TRBD2; CDR3 DNA: TGCGCCAGCAGCTTCACTAGCGGGGGGGAGCAGTTCTTC; CDR3 protein: CASSFTSGGEQFF
clone size: NA; J gene: TRBJ2-3; V gene: TRBV9; D gene: NA; CDR3 DNA: TGTGCCAGCAGCGTAGCGAACAGACCTAGCACAGATACGCAGTATTTT; CDR3 protein: CASSVANRPSTDTQYF
clone size: NA; J gene: TRBJ2-3; V gene: TRBV27; D gene: TRBD2; CDR3 DNA: TGTGCCAGCATGTCGCTAGCGGGAGCCGCAGATACGCAGTATTTT; CDR3 protein: CASMSLAGAADTQYF
clone size: NA; J gene: TRBJ2-2; V gene: TRBV21-1; D gene: NA; CDR3 DNA: TGTGCCAGCAGCAAAGGGGACAGGGGGCTCACCGGGGAGCTGTTTTTT; CDR3 protein: CASSKGDRGLTGELFF
clone size: NA; J gene: TRBJ1-2; V gene: TRBV28; D gene: NA; CDR3 DNA: TGTGCCAGCAGTCCTTGGGGGGGCTATGGCTACACCTTC; CDR3 protein: CASSPWGGYGYTF
clone size: NA; J gene: TRBJ1-2; V gene: TRBV5-1; D gene: TRBD1; CDR3 DNA: TGCGCCAGCAGCTCAGACAGGGGGCGCGTCTATGGCTACACCTTC; CDR3 protein: CASSSDRGRVYGYTF
clone size: few; J gene: TRBJ2-7; V gene: TRBV10-1; D gene: TRBD2; CDR3 DNA: TGCGCCAGCAGTGAGTACCCGACTAGCGGGAGTAGGTACGAGCAGTACTTC; CDR3 protein: CASSEYPTSGSRYEQYF
clone size: NA; J gene: TRBJ1-1; V gene: TRBV28; D gene: NA; CDR3 DNA: TGTGCCAGCAGTTTGATCCAGGGGACGGTGAACACTGAAGCTTTCTTT; CDR3 protein: CASSLIQGTVNTEAFF
clone size: few; J gene: TRBJ1-5; V gene: TRBV7-9; D gene: NA; CDR3 DNA: TGTGCCAGCAGCTTAGACAGCAATAGCAATCAGCCCCAGCATTTT; CDR3 protein: CASSLDSNSNQPQHF
clone size: NA; J gene: TRBJ1-1; V gene: TRBV19; D gene: NA; CDR3 DNA: TGTGCCAGTAGTATCGGTAGTGACACTGAAGCTTTCTTT; CDR3 protein: CASSIGSDTEAFF
clone size: NA; J gene: TRBJ2-7; V gene: TRBV6-5; D gene: NA; CDR3 DNA: TGTGCCAGCAGATCTGGACTGATCTACGAGCAGTACTTC; CDR3 protein: CASRSGLIYEQYF
clone size: few; J gene: TRBJ2-1; V gene: TRBV25-1; D gene: TRBD2; CDR3 DNA: TGTGCCAGCAGTGAATCGACTAGCGGGCCCTACAATGAGCAGTTCTTC; CDR3 protein: CASSESTSGPYNEQFF
clone size: NA; J gene: TRBJ2-7; V gene: TRBV4-1; D gene: TRBD2; CDR3 DNA: TGCGCCAGCAGCCAAGGGACTAGCTCCTTAACGGAGCAGTACTTC; CDR3 protein: CASSQGTSSLTEQYF
clone size: few; J gene: TRBJ2-5; V gene: TRBV19; D gene: TRBD2; CDR3 DNA: TGTGCCAGTAGTCGTGGTGGGAGCGGGACGCCAGAGACCCAGTACTTC; CDR3 protein: CASSRGGSGTPETQYF
clone size: NA; J gene: TRBJ1-1; V gene: TRBV6-6; D gene: TRBD1; CDR3 DNA: TGTGCCAGCAGTGGGACAGCTGAAGCTTTCTTT; CDR3 protein: CASSGTAEAFF
clone size: NA; J gene: TRBJ2-3; V gene: TRBV19; D gene: TRBD1; CDR3 DNA: TGTGCCAGTAGTGTGCCGGGACAGGGGACAGATACGCAGTATTTT; CDR3 protein: CASSVPGQGTDTQYF